This TCR beta chain was profiled in a study of blood T cell repertoires in COVID-19. Across the whole study: T cells, B-cell-depleted T cells, or PBMCs provided the cDNA or gDNA that served as material.

Data came from immunoSEQ multiplex PCR; TCRdb stores just in-frame clones and leaves some out. The sample has over 130,000 clones; 70% to 90% are singletons. Per the germline V gene, CDR1 is PRHDT and CDR2 is FYEKMQ (reference sequence). CDR3 length: 14 residues. V shed 8 bases, J shed 5 bases, and the junction held 10 bases outside the gene matches. This clonotype was sampled from a middle-aged man with acute or convalescent COVID-19. The sequenced sample consisted of peripheral blood. V gene TRBV13 combines with J gene TRBJ2-5, with 8 bases matching TRBD2. The chain's CDR3 is CASRTRGGPETQYF. Here the CDR3 DNA reads TGTGCCAGCCGGACGCGCGGGGGGCCCGAGACCCAGTACTTC.